This is a list of T cell receptor beta chains from one sample in a study of T cell changes during pregnancy in multiple sclerosis. The table came from immunoSEQ multiplex PCR; TCRdb's copy has only in-frame clones and leaves some out. Of more than 45,000 clones in the sample, about 90% were seen once. The sequencing here drew on CD4+ T cells from peripheral blood mononuclear cells, taken after pregnancy. The receptors originated from a female donor with multiple sclerosis, enrolled in a pregnancy study. The CDR3 runs from the conserved cysteine through the conserved F or W.

J gene,V gene,CDR3 protein
TRBJ1-1,TRBV19,CATEATGLNTEAFF
TRBJ2-3,TRBV7-6,CASSPPGRGVDNTQYF
TRBJ2-7,TRBV2,CASRMGTGGSYEQYF
TRBJ2-1,TRBV5-4,CASSLVPPSSYNEQFF
TRBJ2-2,TRBV7-2,CASSPTGTRGTGELFF
TRBJ1-1,TRBV10-3,CAISESAVMNTEAFF
TRBJ2-4,TRBV27,CASSPFPGLKNIQYF
TRBJ1-4,TRBV19,CASSIVRGQNEKLFF
TRBJ1-6,TRBV6-1,CASSEVAVNSPLHF
TRBJ1-1,TRBV6-6,CASSYATGGMNTEAFF
TRBJ1-4,TRBV11-2,CASSLVWGPATNEKLFF
TRBJ1-1,TRBV6-5,CASSDWTGITFF
TRBJ1-2,TRBV2,CASSKNNQVNYGYTF
TRBJ1-1,TRBV29-1,CSVEAGLQAFF
TRBJ2-5,TRBV18,CASSPPSGAETQYF
TRBJ2-7,TRBV2,CASIRGVRGAYEQYF
TRBJ1-2,TRBV6-1,CASGSRANYGYTF
TRBJ1-1,TRBV21-1,CASSNQDLAGGDTEAFF
TRBJ1-3,TRBV5-1,CASSLATGGASGNTIYF
TRBJ2-7,TRBV25-1,CASSVAGGTGDNEQYF
TRBJ1-3,TRBV7-8,CASSSRGGGSGNTIYF
TRBJ1-3,TRBV19,CASSPRGGQLSGNTIYF
TRBJ2-3,TRBV7-2,CATAPGLGDTDTQYF
TRBJ2-7,TRBV7-3,CASSLGGDRRGEQYF
TRBJ2-5,TRBV7-9,CAFVTPGTGGEETQYF
TRBJ1-1,TRBV2,CASSEGMRWNTEAFF
TRBJ1-1,TRBV7-9,CASSLGSGGTEAFF
TRBJ2-7,TRBV6-5,CASSRNRDSYEQYF
TRBJ1-1,TRBV20-1,CSARTGTEAFF
TRBJ1-4,TRBV5-5,CASSLVPRGTNEKLFF
TRBJ1-6,TRBV6-5,CASGKEGSWNSPLHF
TRBJ1-1,TRBV5-1,CASKGQGLNTEAFF
TRBJ1-6,TRBV9,CASSVEGQVFSPLHF
TRBJ1-1,TRBV18,CASSPLSAGGTEAFF
TRBJ2-7,TRBV13,CASSLSQNFEQYF
TRBJ1-2,TRBV18,CASSPMDRGYGYTF
TRBJ2-7,TRBV7-3,CASSYDNEQYF
TRBJ1-3,TRBV7-9,CASSLAGGGGTIYF
TRBJ1-1,TRBV25-1,CASSDGGGVNTEAFF
TRBJ1-2,TRBV6-5,CASRQAQGYGYTF
TRBJ1-3,TRBV9,CASSVVAGGGGNTIYF
TRBJ2-7,TRBV6-5,CASRGTGFYEQYF
TRBJ2-7,TRBV7-2,CASSFSRDYEQYF
TRBJ2-2,TRBV9,CASRPWTGTGELFF
TRBJ2-1,TRBV6-6,CASSYSVAGRDNEQFF
TRBJ1-5,TRBV6-1,CASSEVGGFNQPQHF
TRBJ2-1,TRBV10-3,CAISPSALSSYNEQFF
TRBJ1-4,TRBV27,CASRPRLHRARDRGEKLFF
TRBJ2-3,TRBV9,CASSVEPGGDTQYF
TRBJ1-2,TRBV19,CASTPHGHLDYGYTF
TRBJ2-3,TRBV7-9,CASSLLAGGTDTQYF